The 10 T cell receptor beta chains below all came from one sample that was sequenced in a study of blood T cell repertoires in COVID-19. Libraries were prepared by immunoSEQ multiplex PCR; TCRdb keeps only in-frame clonotypes and omits some of them. The sample carries some 130,000 clones, less than 90% recorded once. Input material: peripheral blood. These receptors were taken from a woman aged 25 to 39 who had recovered from COVID-19.

In this sample, this clone turned up once. One end of the junction varies from germline; a read error may be responsible. The chain joins TRBV2 to TRBJ1-2; weak D call: TRBD1 (6 bases). CDR1 is SNHLY, CDR2 FYNNEI, per germline. This CDR3 has 8 amino acids. CDR3 in DNA: TGTGCCAGCGGACAGAAGGCCTTC. Its protein product is CASGQKAF.

This clone has just one count. The rearrangement links TRBV2 to TRBJ2-1; 8 bases map to TRBD2. J lost 6 bases, V lost 8 bases, and 12 bases had no gene match. Germline-derived CDR1 and CDR2 are SNHLY and FYNNEI. The CDR3 is made up of 15 amino acids. For the CDR3, the DNA is TGTGCCAGCTTGCGTCCCGGGACTAGTTTCAATGAGCAGTTCTTC. Protein: CASLRPGTSFNEQFF.

The chain uses TRBV7-9 and TRBJ2-2, with a tentative D call TRBD2 (7 bases). Germline V CDR1 and CDR2: SEHNR, FQNEAQ (reference sequence). The V end was cut by 11 bases, the J end by 2 bases, with 21 bases between. This CDR3 is built from 16 residues. Here the CDR3 reads CAVGRGGTTNTGELFF. CDR3 nucleotide sequence: TGTGCCGTCGGGAGAGGGGGGACTACTAACACCGGGGAGCTGTTTTTT.

This chain connects TRBV5-1 to TRBJ2-5; 8 bases agree with TRBD2. From germline, CDR1 is SGHRS and CDR2 YFSETQ. V gave up 3 bases and J gave up 4 bases; unmatched junction bases: 8. The CDR3 runs 15 residues. The chain's CDR3 is CASSSSAGATETQYF. In DNA, the CDR3 is TGCGCCAGCAGCTCATCAGCGGGGGCCACAGAGACCCAGTACTTC.

The rearrangement uses TRBV3-1 (or the pseudogene TRBV3-2) and TRBJ2-1; 8 bases are a match to TRBD2. V dropped 0 bases and J dropped 2; count of bases not matched to a gene: 3. There are 16 residues in the CDR3. Germline V gene data show CDR1 as LGHDT and CDR2 as YNNKEL (reference sequence). The CDR3 DNA is TGTGCCAGCAGCCAAGATAAACTAGCGGCCTACAATGAGCAGTTCTTC. This encodes CASSQDKLAAYNEQFF.

The rearrangement links TRBV10-2 to TRBJ1-3; possibly TRBD1 for D (5 bases). Germline V gives CDR1 WSHSY, CDR2 SAAADI. This CDR3 region has 16 residues. Trimming pared 4 bases from V and 0 bases from J, leaving 13 bases between. As DNA, the CDR3 is TGCGCCAGCAGTGTCTCGCTGGGGCACTCTGGAAACACCATATATTTT. Encoded protein: CASSVSLGHSGNTIYF.

This clone was picked up a small number of times. The rearrangement uses TRBV5-4 and TRBJ2-7, with 7 bases fitting TRBD1. CDR1 SGHNT and CDR2 YYREEE come from the germline V gene (reference sequence). V was pared by 2 bases and J by 1 base, with 6 bases of the junction left unmatched. This CDR3 contains 15 residues. CDR3 sequence: CASSLTRDRSYEQYF. The CDR3 bases are TGTGCCAGCAGCTTAACTAGGGACAGATCCTACGAGCAGTACTTC.

This clone was picked up one time. The chain joins TRBV7-9 to TRBJ1-5; 7 nucleotides agree with TRBD1. CDR3 length: 15 residues. V gave up 3 bases and J gave up 4 bases; unmatched junction bases: 6. In germline, CDR1 is SEHNR, CDR2 FQNEAQ (reference sequence). CDR3 in amino acids: CASSLGTVINQPQHF. CDR3 nucleotide sequence: TGTGCCAGCAGCTTGGGGACAGTTATTAATCAGCCCCAGCATTTT.

This chain uses TRBV3-1 (or the pseudogene TRBV3-2) with TRBJ2-5; tentative D call: TRBD2 (7 bases). There are 12 residues in the CDR3. Germline V gene data show CDR1 as LGHDT and CDR2 as YNNKEL (reference sequence). Trimming left V 9 bases short and J 2 bases short, with 10 bases between. The CDR3: CASRGGQETQYF. The CDR3 DNA follows: TGTGCCAGTAGGGGGGGACAAGAGACCCAGTACTTC.

In its sample, this clone was seen once. The chain recombines TRBV28 with TRBJ1-3; D is unclear. The germline V and J ends were trimmed by 2 bases and 2 bases, with 7 bases remaining between them. Germline loops: CDR1 MDHEN, CDR2 SYDVKM. CDR3 length equals 14 residues. The CDR3 protein is CASSLQSTGNTIYF. The CDR3 region has the DNA TGTGCCAGCAGTTTACAGTCCACTGGAAACACCATATATTTT. The full variable domain, with the rest looked up from reference TRBV28 and TRBJ1-3, is DVKVTQSSRYLVKRTGEKVFLECVQDMDHENMFWYRQDPGLGLRLIYFSYDVKMKEKGDIPEGYSVSREKKERFSLILESASTNQTSMYLCASSLQSTGNTIYFGEGSWLTVV.